This record looks at one T cell receptor (beta chain) sequence and its context. The germline CDR1 and CDR2 sequences are GTSNPN and SVGIG (reference sequence). The ends were cut back, 4 bases at V and 4 bases at J, with 14 bases in the middle. This CDR3 is 13 amino acids long. The data derive from a study of a mutant IDH1 vaccine in newly diagnosed glioma. The time point denotes: baseline, week 1 (first vaccination visit). Sample treatment: pre-vaccination baseline after standard-of-care therapy. Donors' newly diagnosed IDH1-mutant WHO grade 3 or 4 astrocytomas lacked nuclear ATRX. Sequenced by immunoSEQ multiplex PCR; TCRdb stores in-frame clones only, minus some. This sample carries about 92,000 clones, 80% of them seen once, and the ten largest clones take 7% to 9%.

The specimen comprised PBMCs, sampled from a glioma patient treated with radiotherapy, temozolomide or both. The chain carries TRBV30 and TRBJ2-7, with D perhaps matching TRBD2 (5 bases). This TCR derives from a man aged 40-50 years with glioma. CDR3 in amino acids: CAWTPGLVYEQYF. CDR3 nucleotides: TGTGCCTGGACCCCCGGACTGGTTTACGAGCAGTACTTC.